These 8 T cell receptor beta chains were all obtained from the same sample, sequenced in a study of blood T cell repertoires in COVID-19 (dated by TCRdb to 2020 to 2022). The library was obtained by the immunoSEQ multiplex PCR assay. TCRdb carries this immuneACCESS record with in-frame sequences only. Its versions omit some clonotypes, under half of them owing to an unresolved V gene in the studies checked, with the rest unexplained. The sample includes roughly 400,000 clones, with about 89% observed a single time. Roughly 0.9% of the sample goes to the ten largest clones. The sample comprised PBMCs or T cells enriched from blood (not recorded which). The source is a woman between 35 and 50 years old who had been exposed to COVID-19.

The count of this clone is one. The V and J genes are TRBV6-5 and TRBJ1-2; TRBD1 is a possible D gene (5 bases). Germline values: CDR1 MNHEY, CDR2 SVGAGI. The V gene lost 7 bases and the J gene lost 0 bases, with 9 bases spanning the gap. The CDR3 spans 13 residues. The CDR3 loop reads CASTLQANYGYTF. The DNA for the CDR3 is TGTGCCAGCACCTTACAGGCTAACTATGGCTACACCTTC.

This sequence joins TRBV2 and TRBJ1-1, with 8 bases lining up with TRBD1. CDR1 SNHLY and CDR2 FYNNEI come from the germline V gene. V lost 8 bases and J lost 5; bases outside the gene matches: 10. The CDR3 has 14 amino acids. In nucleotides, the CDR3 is TGTGCCAGCCCGCAGGGGGCGGAGGGAACTGAAGCTTTCTTT. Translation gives CASPQGAEGTEAFF. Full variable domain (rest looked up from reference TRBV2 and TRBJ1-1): EPEVTQTPSHQVTQMGQEVILRCVPISNHLYFYWYRQILGQKVEFLVSFYNNEISEKSEIFDDQFSVERPDGSNFTLKIRSTKLEDSAMYFCASPQGAEGTEAFFGQGTRLTVV.

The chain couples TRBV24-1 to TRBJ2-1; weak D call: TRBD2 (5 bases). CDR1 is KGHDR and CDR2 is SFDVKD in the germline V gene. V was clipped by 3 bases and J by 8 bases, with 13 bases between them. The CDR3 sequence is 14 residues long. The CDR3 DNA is TGTGCCACCAGTGATGCCGGACTTACCCATGAGCAGTTCTTC. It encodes CATSDAGLTHEQFF.

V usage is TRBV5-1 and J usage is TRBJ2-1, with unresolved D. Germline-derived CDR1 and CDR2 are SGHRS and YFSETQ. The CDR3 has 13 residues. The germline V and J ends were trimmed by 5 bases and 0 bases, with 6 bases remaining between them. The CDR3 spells CASRESSYNEQFF. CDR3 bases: TGCGCCAGCAGGGAGAGCTCCTACAATGAGCAGTTCTTC.

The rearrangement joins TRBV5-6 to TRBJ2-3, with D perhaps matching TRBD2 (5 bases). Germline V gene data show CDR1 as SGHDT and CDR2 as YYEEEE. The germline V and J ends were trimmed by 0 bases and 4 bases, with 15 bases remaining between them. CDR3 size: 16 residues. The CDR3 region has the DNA TGTGCCAGCAGCTTGGCTACGGGATCGTCTCCAGATACGCAGTATTTT. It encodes CASSLATGSSPDTQYF.

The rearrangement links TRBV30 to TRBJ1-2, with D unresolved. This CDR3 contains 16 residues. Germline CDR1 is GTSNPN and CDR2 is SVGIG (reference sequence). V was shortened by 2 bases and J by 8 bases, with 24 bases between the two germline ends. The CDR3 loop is CAWSPMLGLIAGGYTF. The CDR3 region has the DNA TGTGCCTGGAGTCCCATGCTTGGGTTGATAGCTGGGGGCTACACCTTC.

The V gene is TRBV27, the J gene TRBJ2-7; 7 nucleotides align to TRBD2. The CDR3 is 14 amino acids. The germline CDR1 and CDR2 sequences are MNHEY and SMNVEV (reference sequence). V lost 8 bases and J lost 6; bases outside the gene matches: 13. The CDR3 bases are TGTGCCAGCCGAGGACTAGGCGGATGGGGCGAGCAGTACTTC. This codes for CASRGLGGWGEQYF.

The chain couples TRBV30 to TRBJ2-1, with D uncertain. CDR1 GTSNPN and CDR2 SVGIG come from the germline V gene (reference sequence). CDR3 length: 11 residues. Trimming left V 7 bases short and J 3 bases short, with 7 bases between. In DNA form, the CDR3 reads TGTGCCTACGCTAACTACAATGAGCAGTTCTTC. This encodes CAYANYNEQFF.